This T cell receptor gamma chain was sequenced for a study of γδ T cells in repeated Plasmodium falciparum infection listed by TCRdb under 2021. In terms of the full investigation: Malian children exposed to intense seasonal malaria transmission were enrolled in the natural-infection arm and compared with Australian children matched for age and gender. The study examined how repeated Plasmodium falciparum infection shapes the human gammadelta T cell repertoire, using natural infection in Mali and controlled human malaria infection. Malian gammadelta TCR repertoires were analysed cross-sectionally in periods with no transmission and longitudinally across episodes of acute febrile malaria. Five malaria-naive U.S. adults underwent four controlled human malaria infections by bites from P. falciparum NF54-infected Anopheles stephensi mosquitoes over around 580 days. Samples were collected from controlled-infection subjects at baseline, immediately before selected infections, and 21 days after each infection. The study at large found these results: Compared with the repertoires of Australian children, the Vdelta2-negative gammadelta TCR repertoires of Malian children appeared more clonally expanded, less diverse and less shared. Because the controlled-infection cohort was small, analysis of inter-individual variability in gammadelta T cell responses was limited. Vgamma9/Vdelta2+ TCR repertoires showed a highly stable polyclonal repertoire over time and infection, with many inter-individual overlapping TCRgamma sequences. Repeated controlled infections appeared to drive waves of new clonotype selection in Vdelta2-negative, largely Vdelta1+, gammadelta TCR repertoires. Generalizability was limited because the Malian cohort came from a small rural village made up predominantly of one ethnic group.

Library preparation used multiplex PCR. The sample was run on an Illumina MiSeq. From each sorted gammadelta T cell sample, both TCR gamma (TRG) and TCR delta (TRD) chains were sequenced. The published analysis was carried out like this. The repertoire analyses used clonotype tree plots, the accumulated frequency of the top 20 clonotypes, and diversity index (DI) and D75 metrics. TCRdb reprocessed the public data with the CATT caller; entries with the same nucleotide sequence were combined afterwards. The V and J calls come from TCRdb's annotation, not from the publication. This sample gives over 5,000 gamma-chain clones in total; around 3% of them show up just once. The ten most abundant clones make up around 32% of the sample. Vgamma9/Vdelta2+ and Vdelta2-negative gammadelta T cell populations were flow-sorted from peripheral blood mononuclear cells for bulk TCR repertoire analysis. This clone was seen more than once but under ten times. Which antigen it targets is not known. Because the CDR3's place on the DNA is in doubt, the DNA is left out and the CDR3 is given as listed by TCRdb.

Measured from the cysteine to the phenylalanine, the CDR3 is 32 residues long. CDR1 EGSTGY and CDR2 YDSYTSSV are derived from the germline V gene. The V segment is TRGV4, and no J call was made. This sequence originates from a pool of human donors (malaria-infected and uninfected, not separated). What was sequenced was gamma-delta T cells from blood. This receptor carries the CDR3 CATWDGDPWGRNSLAVEQHLLSQVSIGRIQHF.